This T cell receptor (beta chain) came from a study of T-cell memory formation after mild COVID-19. Whole-study findings and limits: The SARS-CoV-2 specificity of second-wave clones reaching peak at day 37 remained unverified.

Worth noting for this clonotype: Antigen unknown.

CDR1 and CDR2 (germline): SGHKS, YYEKEE (reference sequence). Deletions cut 0 bases from V and 0 bases from J, with 9 bases between. This CDR3 region has 15 residues. TCRdb independently ran MiXCR on the 5' RACE reads; one entry per CDR3 protein. Of hundreds of thousands of distinct CDR3 sequences in the sample, around 15% were seen once. This TCR came from a man younger than 30 who had mild COVID-19 (a few samples of this study predate the infection). Cell type and time point are not known. The material sequenced was PBMCs or a T cell subset sorted from them (not recorded which). The chain has TRBV5-5 and TRBJ1-2; the D gene is possibly TRBD1 (5 bases). Here the CDR3 DNA reads TGTGCCAGCAGCTTGGTACTGGGGCCTAACTATGGCTACACCTTC. It translates to CASSLVLGPNYGYTF. Complete variable domain (other parts from reference TRBV5-5 and TRBJ1-2): DAGVTQSPTHLIKTRGQQVTLRCSPISGHKSVSWYQQVLGQGPQFIFQYYEKEERGRGNFPDRFSARQFPNYSSELNVNALLLGDSALYLCASSLVLGPNYGYTFGSGTRLTVV.